This T cell receptor (beta chain) is drawn from a study of brain T cells in children with intractable seizures. Study results and caveats: Pre- and post-surgery blood differed in depth, so pre-surgery absences may be undersampling. Viral specificity was inferred only from CDR3 similarity; HCMV serostatus was unknown.

Details on this clone: Its antigen remains unknown.

Profiling relied on immunoSEQ multiplex PCR, and the TCRdb table lists in-frame clones only, not all of them. This sample yields under 150,000 clones, of which under 95% are seen a single time; 3.5% to 4.5% belongs to the top ten. Sequencing was limited to surgery cases with top T cell transcript signatures in brain tissue. Before surgery, patients took at least one anti-epileptic drug. V was pared by 7 bases and J by 6 bases, with 16 bases between. This CDR3 is 14 amino acids long. From germline, CDR1 is MDHEN and CDR2 SYDVKM. Sequencing was performed on peripheral blood, taken at surgery. The chain is built from TRBV28 and TRBJ2-1, with D possibly being TRBD1 (6 bases). The source is a boy younger than two with hemimegalencephaly and intractable seizures. CDR3 sequence reads: CASTQRPQGNEQFF. CDR3 nucleotides: TGTGCCAGCACACAGCGACCACAGGGCAATGAGCAGTTCTTC.